Listed below are T cell receptor beta chains from one sample, sequenced in a study of cytomegalovirus exposure and HLA in healthy donors. Sequencing used immunoSEQ multiplex PCR; TCRdb keeps in-frame clones, though not all of them. The repertoire holds approximately 120,000 clones, roughly 74% seen once, with about 4% in the top ten. The sample taken for sequencing was PBMCs. Every receptor here comes from a woman aged 45 to 65 in good health and CMV-seropositive. Both conserved end residues are part of each CDR3. The D gene is left open where the match is weak. Size tells how often a clone was seen (once, few, many) or the class of an expanded clone, and some rows leave it out.

V gene: TRBV5-6
J gene: TRBJ2-4
D gene: .
clone size: .
CDR3 protein: CASSSGLRSKLAKNIQYF
CDR3 DNA: TGTGCCAGCAGTTCCGGACTACGGTCAAAACTAGCCAAAAACATTCAGTACTTC

V gene: TRBV2
J gene: TRBJ1-6
D gene: .
clone size: .
CDR3 protein: CASSERGTAYSPLHF
CDR3 DNA: TGTGCCAGCAGTGAAAGGGGGACGGCTTATTCACCCCTCCACTTT

V gene: TRBV18
J gene: TRBJ2-7
D gene: .
clone size: .
CDR3 protein: CASNQMAGDYEQYF
CDR3 DNA: TGTGCCAGCAACCAGATGGCAGGGGACTACGAGCAGTACTTC

V gene: TRBV7-8
J gene: TRBJ2-7
D gene: TRBD1
clone size: .
CDR3 protein: CASRGTGTGYDEQYF
CDR3 DNA: TGTGCCAGCAGAGGAACCGGGACAGGGTACGACGAGCAGTACTTC

V gene: TRBV10-3
J gene: TRBJ2-2
D gene: TRBD1
clone size: .
CDR3 protein: CAISATGANTGELFF
CDR3 DNA: TGTGCCATCAGTGCGACAGGGGCAAACACCGGGGAGCTGTTTTTT

V gene: TRBV28
J gene: TRBJ2-5
D gene: TRBD2
clone size: .
CDR3 protein: CASSRLVGGGETQYF
CDR3 DNA: TGTGCCAGCAGCCGGTTAGTGGGGGGGGGAGAGACCCAGTACTTC

V gene: TRBV28
J gene: TRBJ2-1
D gene: TRBD2
clone size: .
CDR3 protein: CASSSWTSGVLYEQFF
CDR3 DNA: TGTGCCAGCAGTTCCTGGACTAGCGGGGTTCTATATGAGCAGTTCTTC

V gene: TRBV28
J gene: TRBJ2-5
D gene: .
clone size: .
CDR3 protein: CASSPGGRETQYF
CDR3 DNA: TGTGCCAGCAGTCCGGGGGGCCGGGAGACCCAGTACTTC

V gene: TRBV7-9
J gene: TRBJ1-4
D gene: TRBD1
clone size: .
CDR3 protein: CASSQGTANEKLFF
CDR3 DNA: TGTGCCAGCAGCCAGGGGACAGCAAATGAAAAACTGTTTTTT

V gene: TRBV5-1
J gene: TRBJ2-3
D gene: .
clone size: .
CDR3 protein: CASSLWEAGQWADTQYF
CDR3 DNA: TGCGCCAGCAGCCTCTGGGAGGCGGGACAGTGGGCAGATACGCAGTATTTT

V gene: TRBV6-1
J gene: TRBJ1-1
D gene: .
clone size: .
CDR3 protein: CASSTEGGMNTEAFF
CDR3 DNA: TGTGCCAGCAGTACCGAAGGAGGCATGAACACTGAAGCTTTCTTT

V gene: TRBV7-8
J gene: TRBJ1-1
D gene: .
clone size: .
CDR3 protein: CASSLASGMNTEAFF
CDR3 DNA: TGTGCCAGCAGCTTAGCATCAGGGATGAACACTGAAGCTTTCTTT

V gene: TRBV28
J gene: TRBJ1-2
D gene: .
clone size: .
CDR3 protein: CASTDSKYGYTF
CDR3 DNA: TGTGCCAGCACAGACAGCAAATATGGCTACACCTTC

V gene: TRBV5-1
J gene: TRBJ1-5
D gene: .
clone size: .
CDR3 protein: CASSSGDNQPQHF
CDR3 DNA: TGCGCCAGCTCCTCAGGGGACAATCAGCCCCAGCATTTT

V gene: TRBV9
J gene: TRBJ1-2
D gene: .
clone size: few
CDR3 protein: CASSLRGGDGYTF
CDR3 DNA: TGTGCCAGCAGCTTAAGGGGGGGGGATGGCTACACCTTC

V gene: TRBV15
J gene: TRBJ1-4
D gene: .
clone size: few
CDR3 protein: CATSRGGGAEKLFF
CDR3 DNA: TGTGCCACCAGCAGAGGCGGGGGGGCTGAAAAACTGTTTTTT

V gene: TRBV6-1
J gene: TRBJ1-4
D gene: .
clone size: .
CDR3 protein: CASTFGAGEKLFF
CDR3 DNA: TGTGCCAGCACTTTCGGAGCGGGAGAAAAACTGTTTTTT

V gene: TRBV5-1
J gene: TRBJ2-5
D gene: TRBD1
clone size: few
CDR3 protein: CASSLAGGTQETQYF
CDR3 DNA: TGCGCCAGCAGCTTGGCAGGGGGCACCCAGGAGACCCAGTACTTC

V gene: TRBV19
J gene: TRBJ2-3
D gene: TRBD2
clone size: .
CDR3 protein: CASSIDLQRGAADTQYF
CDR3 DNA: TGTGCCAGTAGTATAGATCTCCAGCGGGGGGCGGCAGATACGCAGTATTTT

V gene: TRBV7-8
J gene: TRBJ2-2
D gene: .
clone size: .
CDR3 protein: CASSPRVGELFF
CDR3 DNA: TGTGCCAGCAGCCCCAGGGTCGGGGAGCTGTTTTTT

V gene: TRBV6-6
J gene: TRBJ2-2
D gene: TRBD1
clone size: .
CDR3 protein: CASNSDRAAGELFF
CDR3 DNA: TGTGCCAGCAATTCAGACAGGGCAGCCGGGGAGCTGTTTTTT

V gene: TRBV21-1
J gene: TRBJ1-3
D gene: .
clone size: .
CDR3 protein: CASRSGGSGNTIYF
CDR3 DNA: TGTGCCAGCCGATCAGGGGGCTCTGGAAACACCATATATTTT

V gene: TRBV29-1
J gene: TRBJ2-3
D gene: TRBD2
clone size: .
CDR3 protein: CSVEASGGSTDTQYF
CDR3 DNA: TGCAGCGTTGAAGCTAGCGGGGGGAGCACAGATACGCAGTATTTT

V gene: TRBV5-4
J gene: TRBJ1-4
D gene: .
clone size: few
CDR3 protein: CASSLGGGGTNEKLFF
CDR3 DNA: TGTGCCAGCAGCTTGGGAGGCGGAGGGACTAATGAAAAACTGTTTTTT

V gene: TRBV28
J gene: TRBJ2-5
D gene: .
clone size: .
CDR3 protein: CASSLPRSRETQYF
CDR3 DNA: TGTGCCAGCAGTTTGCCCAGGTCCCGAGAGACCCAGTACTTC

V gene: TRBV6-1
J gene: TRBJ2-3
D gene: .
clone size: .
CDR3 protein: CASRGGQVADTQYF
CDR3 DNA: TGTGCCAGCAGGGGGGGGCAAGTCGCAGATACGCAGTATTTT

V gene: TRBV6-5
J gene: TRBJ2-7
D gene: TRBD1
clone size: once
CDR3 protein: CASSRTGGSYEQYF
CDR3 DNA: TGTGCCAGCAGTCGCACAGGGGGATCCTACGAGCAGTACTTC

V gene: TRBV7-9
J gene: TRBJ2-7
D gene: .
clone size: .
CDR3 protein: CSSSPYPRRGRSYEQYF
CDR3 DNA: TGTTCCAGCAGCCCATACCCGCGGAGGGGAAGATCCTACGAGCAGTACTTC

V gene: TRBV27
J gene: TRBJ2-5
D gene: TRBD2
clone size: .
CDR3 protein: CASSPLAGDLYQETQYF
CDR3 DNA: TGTGCCAGCAGCCCTTTAGCGGGGGACTTGTACCAAGAGACCCAGTACTTC

V gene: TRBV19
J gene: TRBJ1-6
D gene: .
clone size: .
CDR3 protein: CASSSGRVRVGNSPLHF
CDR3 DNA: TGTGCCAGTAGTTCGGGCCGCGTCAGGGTGGGAAATTCACCCCTCCACTTT

V gene: TRBV18
J gene: TRBJ2-5
D gene: .
clone size: .
CDR3 protein: CASSPPSGQETQYF
CDR3 DNA: TGTGCCAGCTCACCACCGTCAGGTCAAGAGACCCAGTACTTC

V gene: TRBV5-4
J gene: TRBJ2-5
D gene: .
clone size: few
CDR3 protein: CASSIRVQETQYF
CDR3 DNA: TGTGCCAGCAGCATTCGTGTCCAAGAGACCCAGTACTTC

V gene: TRBV14
J gene: TRBJ2-7
D gene: TRBD2
clone size: .
CDR3 protein: CASSQDGEIRRLAGVDEQYF
CDR3 DNA: TGTGCCAGCAGCCAAGATGGGGAAATAAGAAGACTAGCGGGGGTGGACGAGCAGTACTTC

V gene: TRBV19
J gene: TRBJ2-7
D gene: .
clone size: once
CDR3 protein: CASSTGTPYEQYF
CDR3 DNA: TGTGCCAGTAGTACGGGGACACCCTACGAGCAGTACTTC

V gene: TRBV13
J gene: TRBJ2-7
D gene: TRBD2
clone size: .
CDR3 protein: CASSHSGGGHEQYF
CDR3 DNA: TGTGCCAGCAGCCATAGCGGGGGAGGCCACGAGCAGTACTTC

V gene: TRBV7-2
J gene: TRBJ1-4
D gene: .
clone size: .
CDR3 protein: CASSLGIGVSEEKLFF
CDR3 DNA: TGTGCCAGCAGCTTAGGTATAGGGGTTTCGGAAGAAAAACTGTTTTTT

V gene: TRBV5-1
J gene: TRBJ2-3
D gene: TRBD2
clone size: .
CDR3 protein: CASSLGLAGNTDTQYF
CDR3 DNA: TGCGCCAGCAGCTTGGGTCTAGCGGGGAACACAGATACGCAGTATTTT

V gene: TRBV11-2
J gene: TRBJ2-3
D gene: .
clone size: few
CDR3 protein: CASKPGGAYTDTQYF
CDR3 DNA: TGTGCCAGCAAACCGGGCGGGGCCTACACAGATACGCAGTATTTT

V gene: TRBV28
J gene: TRBJ1-3
D gene: .
clone size: .
CDR3 protein: CASSFGRGSGNTIYF
CDR3 DNA: TGTGCCAGCAGCTTCGGGAGGGGATCTGGAAACACCATATATTTT

V gene: TRBV10-3
J gene: TRBJ2-1
D gene: TRBD1
clone size: .
CDR3 protein: CAINWGQGASNEQFF
CDR3 DNA: TGTGCCATCAACTGGGGACAGGGGGCTAGCAATGAGCAGTTCTTC

V gene: TRBV5-1
J gene: TRBJ2-1
D gene: .
clone size: .
CDR3 protein: CASEGDGDNEQFF
CDR3 DNA: TGCGCCAGCGAGGGGGACGGAGACAATGAGCAGTTCTTC

V gene: TRBV7-9
J gene: TRBJ2-1
D gene: TRBD1
clone size: .
CDR3 protein: CASSLRDRGNEQFF
CDR3 DNA: TGTGCCAGCAGCCTTAGGGACAGGGGCAATGAGCAGTTCTTC

V gene: TRBV18
J gene: TRBJ2-2
D gene: TRBD2
clone size: .
CDR3 protein: CASSPGGNTGELFF
CDR3 DNA: TGTGCCAGCTCCCCGGGGGGGAATACCGGGGAGCTGTTTTTT

V gene: TRBV29-1
J gene: TRBJ1-5
D gene: .
clone size: .
CDR3 protein: CSVEAGIGQPQHF
CDR3 DNA: TGCAGCGTTGAAGCAGGGATCGGTCAGCCCCAGCATTTT

V gene: TRBV13
J gene: TRBJ1-3
D gene: TRBD1
clone size: .
CDR3 protein: CASSPQGSFSGNTIYF
CDR3 DNA: TGTGCCAGCAGCCCACAGGGGTCTTTCTCTGGAAACACCATATATTTT

V gene: TRBV7-9
J gene: TRBJ2-3
D gene: TRBD1
clone size: .
CDR3 protein: CASSLAQGQVADTQYF
CDR3 DNA: TGTGCCAGCAGCTTAGCGCAGGGACAGGTCGCAGATACGCAGTATTTT

V gene: TRBV4-3
J gene: TRBJ1-2
D gene: .
clone size: few
CDR3 protein: CASSLWGGGRGYTF
CDR3 DNA: TGCGCCAGCAGCCTCTGGGGAGGCGGAAGAGGCTACACCTTC

V gene: TRBV10-2
J gene: TRBJ2-6
D gene: TRBD1
clone size: .
CDR3 protein: CASSEFSWTGGSGANVLTF
CDR3 DNA: TGCGCCAGCAGTGAGTTCAGCTGGACAGGGGGCTCTGGGGCCAACGTCCTGACTTTC

V gene: TRBV5-1
J gene: TRBJ2-6
D gene: .
clone size: .
CDR3 protein: CASSFTTKGAGANVLTF
CDR3 DNA: TGCGCCAGCAGCTTCACGACTAAGGGCGCTGGGGCCAACGTCCTGACTTTC

V gene: TRBV19
J gene: TRBJ2-3
D gene: .
clone size: .
CDR3 protein: CASSVPGLTDTQYF
CDR3 DNA: TGTGCCAGTAGTGTACCAGGGTTGACAGATACGCAGTATTTT

V gene: TRBV29-1
J gene: TRBJ1-1
D gene: TRBD1
clone size: .
CDR3 protein: CSVGTGGTEAFF
CDR3 DNA: TGCAGCGTGGGGACAGGAGGCACTGAAGCTTTCTTT

V gene: TRBV11-2
J gene: TRBJ1-1
D gene: .
clone size: .
CDR3 protein: CASSLGGRVRTEAFF
CDR3 DNA: TGTGCCAGCAGCTTAGGCGGGAGGGTACGGACTGAAGCTTTCTTT

V gene: TRBV5-4
J gene: TRBJ2-1
D gene: TRBD2
clone size: .
CDR3 protein: CASSLRRGGFNEQFF
CDR3 DNA: TGTGCCAGCAGCTTGCGGCGGGGGGGTTTCAATGAGCAGTTCTTC

V gene: TRBV5-6
J gene: TRBJ1-2
D gene: TRBD1
clone size: .
CDR3 protein: CASSPTDGTVSVGYTF
CDR3 DNA: TGTGCCAGCAGTCCTACAGACGGGACAGTTTCGGTGGGCTACACCTTC